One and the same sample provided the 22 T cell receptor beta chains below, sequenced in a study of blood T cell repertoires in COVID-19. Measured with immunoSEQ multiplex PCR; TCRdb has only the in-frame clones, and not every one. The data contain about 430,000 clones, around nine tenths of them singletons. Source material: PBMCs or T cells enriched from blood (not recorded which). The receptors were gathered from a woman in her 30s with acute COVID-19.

CDR3 in DNA: TGTGCCAGCAGTATGTCCCTCTCAAGCCTCAATGAGCAGTTCTTC. The encoded protein is CASSMSLSSLNEQFF. The V gene is TRBV6-2 or TRBV6-3, the J gene TRBJ2-1; D gene ambiguous. The CDR3 consists of 15 residues. CDR1 and CDR2 (germline): MNHEY, SVGEGT. V shed 5 bases and J shed 6 bases, with 17 bases lying between them.

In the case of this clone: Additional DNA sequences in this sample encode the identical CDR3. The CDR3 sequence: CASSLEGTGTYEQYF. The CDR3 DNA reads TGCGCCAGCAGCTTGGAAGGGACAGGGACCTACGAGCAGTACTTC. J is TRBJ2-7 and V is TRBV5-1, with 9 bases that match TRBD1. This CDR3 contains 15 residues. The junction had 3 bases not matched to a gene; V was cut back by 0 bases and J by 2 bases. CDR1 and CDR2 from the germline V gene are SGHRS and YFSETQ. The full variable domain, completed using reference TRBV5-1 and TRBJ2-7, is KAGVTQTPRYLIKTRGQQVTLSCSPISGHRSVSWYQQTPGQGLQFLFEYFSETQRNKGNFPGRFSGRQFSNSRSEMNVSTLELGDSALYLCASSLEGTGTYEQYFGPGTRLTVT.

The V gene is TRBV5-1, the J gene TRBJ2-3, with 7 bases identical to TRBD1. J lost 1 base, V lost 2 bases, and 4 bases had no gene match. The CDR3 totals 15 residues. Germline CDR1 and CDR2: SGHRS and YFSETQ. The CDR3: CASSFRDSRTDTQYF. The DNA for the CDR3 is TGCGCCAGCAGCTTCCGGGACAGTCGCACAGATACGCAGTATTTT.

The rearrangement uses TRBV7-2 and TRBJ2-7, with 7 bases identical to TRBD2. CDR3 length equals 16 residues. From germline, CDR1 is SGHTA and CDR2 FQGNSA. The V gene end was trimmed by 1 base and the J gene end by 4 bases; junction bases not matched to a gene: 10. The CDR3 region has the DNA TGTGCCAGCAGCTTAGGTTGGAAGCGGGGCGCATACGAGCAGTACTTC. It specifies CASSLGWKRGAYEQYF.

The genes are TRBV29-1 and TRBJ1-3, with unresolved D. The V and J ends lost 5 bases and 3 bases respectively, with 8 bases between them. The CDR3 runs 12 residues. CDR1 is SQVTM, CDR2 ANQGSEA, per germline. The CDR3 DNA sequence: TGCAGCGTTATATACGGTGGAAACACCATATATTTT. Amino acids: CSVIYGGNTIYF.

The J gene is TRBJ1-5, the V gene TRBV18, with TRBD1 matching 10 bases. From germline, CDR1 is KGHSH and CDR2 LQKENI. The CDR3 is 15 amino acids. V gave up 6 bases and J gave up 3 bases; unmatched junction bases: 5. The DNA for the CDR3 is TGTGCCAGCTCTCGGGACAGGGGTGACAATCAGCCCCAGCATTTT. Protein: CASSRDRGDNQPQHF.

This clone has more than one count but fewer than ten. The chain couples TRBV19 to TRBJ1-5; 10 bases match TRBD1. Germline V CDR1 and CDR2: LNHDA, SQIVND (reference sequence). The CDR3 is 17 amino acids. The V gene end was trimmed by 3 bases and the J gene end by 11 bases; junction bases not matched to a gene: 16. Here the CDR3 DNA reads TGTGCCAGTAGTATGACGCGGAGGACAGGGGGTCGGGGAGCCCAGCATTTT. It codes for CASSMTRRTGGRGAQHF.

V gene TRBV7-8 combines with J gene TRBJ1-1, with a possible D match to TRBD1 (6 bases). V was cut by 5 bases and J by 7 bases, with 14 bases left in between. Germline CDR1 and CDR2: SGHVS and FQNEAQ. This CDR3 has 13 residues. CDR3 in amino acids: CASSLRTDYEAFF. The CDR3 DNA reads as TGTGCCAGCAGCCTCAGGACAGACTATGAAGCTTTCTTT. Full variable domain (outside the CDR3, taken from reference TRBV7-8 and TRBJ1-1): GAGVSQSPRYKVAKRGQDVALRCDPISGHVSLFWYQQALGQGPEFLTYFQNEAQLDKSGLPSDRFFAERPEGSVSTLKIQRTQQEDSAVYLCASSLRTDYEAFFGQGTRLTVV.

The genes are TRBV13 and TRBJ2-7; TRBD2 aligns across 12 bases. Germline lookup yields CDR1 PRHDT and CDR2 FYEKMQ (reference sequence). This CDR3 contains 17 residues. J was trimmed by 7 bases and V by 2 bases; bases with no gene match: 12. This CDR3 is CASSLSSSGLAGREQYF. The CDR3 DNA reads TGTGCCAGCAGCTTAAGTTCTAGTGGACTAGCGGGGCGGGAGCAGTACTTC. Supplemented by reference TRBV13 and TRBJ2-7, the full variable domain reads AAGVIQSPRHLIKEKRETATLKCYPIPRHDTVYWYQQGPGQDPQFLISFYEKMQSDKGSIPDRFSAQQFSDYHSELNMSSLELGDSALYFCASSLSSSGLAGREQYFGPGTRLTVT.

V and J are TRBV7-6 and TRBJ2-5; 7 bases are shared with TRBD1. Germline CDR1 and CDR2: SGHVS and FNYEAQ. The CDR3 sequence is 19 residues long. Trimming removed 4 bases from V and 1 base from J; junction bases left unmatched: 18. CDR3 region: CASSYDRAQRVQSQETQYF. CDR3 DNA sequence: TGTGCCAGCAGCTATGACAGGGCCCAGCGAGTGCAGTCCCAAGAGACCCAGTACTTC.

The CDR3 DNA reads TGTGCCAGCAGTTATTTACAGGGAAACACCATATATTTT. Protein product: CASSYLQGNTIYF. The genes are TRBV6-1 and TRBJ1-3; D uncertain. The CDR3 sequence is 13 residues long. Germline CDR1 is MNHNS and CDR2 is SASEGT. V lost 5 bases, J lost 4 bases, and 9 bases lay in between.

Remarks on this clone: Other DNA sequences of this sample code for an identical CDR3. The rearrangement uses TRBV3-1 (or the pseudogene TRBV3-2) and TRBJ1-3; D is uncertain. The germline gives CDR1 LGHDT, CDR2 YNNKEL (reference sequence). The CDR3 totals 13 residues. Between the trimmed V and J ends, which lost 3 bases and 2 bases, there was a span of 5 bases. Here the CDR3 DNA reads TGTGCCAGCAGCCAGAGAACTGGAAACACCATATATTTT. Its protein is CASSQRTGNTIYF.

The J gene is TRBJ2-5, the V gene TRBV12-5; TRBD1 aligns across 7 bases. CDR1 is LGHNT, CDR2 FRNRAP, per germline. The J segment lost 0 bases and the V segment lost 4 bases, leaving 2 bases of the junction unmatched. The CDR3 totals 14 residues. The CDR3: CASGSGTDQETQYF. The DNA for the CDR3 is TGTGCTAGTGGTTCGGGGACAGACCAAGAGACCCAGTACTTC.

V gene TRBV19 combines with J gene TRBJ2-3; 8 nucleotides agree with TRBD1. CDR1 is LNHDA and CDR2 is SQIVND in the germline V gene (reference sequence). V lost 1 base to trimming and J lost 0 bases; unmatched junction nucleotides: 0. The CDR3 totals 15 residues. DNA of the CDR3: TGTGCCAGTAGTATAGGACAGGGGAGCACAGATACGCAGTATTTT. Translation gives CASSIGQGSTDTQYF.

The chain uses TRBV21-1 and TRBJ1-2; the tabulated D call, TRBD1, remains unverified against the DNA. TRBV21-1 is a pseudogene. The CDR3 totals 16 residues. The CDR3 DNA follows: TGTGCCAGCAGCAAATCGTCGGGGACAGGGGGCCGGGGCTACACCTTC. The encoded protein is CASSKSSGTGGRGYTF.

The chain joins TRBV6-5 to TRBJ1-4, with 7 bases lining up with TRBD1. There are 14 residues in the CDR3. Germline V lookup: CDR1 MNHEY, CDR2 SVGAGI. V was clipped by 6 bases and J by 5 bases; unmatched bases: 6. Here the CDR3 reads CASRGTANNEKLFF. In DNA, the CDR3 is TGTGCCAGCAGGGGGACAGCCAACAATGAAAAACTGTTTTTT.

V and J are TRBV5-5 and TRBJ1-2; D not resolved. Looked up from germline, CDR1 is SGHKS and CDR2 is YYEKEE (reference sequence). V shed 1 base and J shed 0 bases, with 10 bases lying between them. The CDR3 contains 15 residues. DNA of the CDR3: TGTGCCAGCAGCTTGCAGCCAGGTCCTAACTATGGCTACACCTTC. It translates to CASSLQPGPNYGYTF.

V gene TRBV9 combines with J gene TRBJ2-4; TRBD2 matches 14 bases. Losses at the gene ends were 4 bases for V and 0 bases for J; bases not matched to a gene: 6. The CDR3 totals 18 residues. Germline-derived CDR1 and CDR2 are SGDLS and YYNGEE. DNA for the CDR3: TGTGCCAGCAGCCCACAGGGGACTAGCGGGGGAGCCAAAAACATTCAGTACTTC. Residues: CASSPQGTSGGAKNIQYF.

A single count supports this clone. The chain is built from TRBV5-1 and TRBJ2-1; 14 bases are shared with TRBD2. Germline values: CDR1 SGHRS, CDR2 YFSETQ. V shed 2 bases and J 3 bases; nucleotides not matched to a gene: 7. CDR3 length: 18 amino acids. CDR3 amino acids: CASSFTTSGGAFYNEQFF. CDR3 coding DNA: TGCGCCAGCAGCTTTACGACTAGCGGGGGGGCCTTCTACAATGAGCAGTTCTTC.

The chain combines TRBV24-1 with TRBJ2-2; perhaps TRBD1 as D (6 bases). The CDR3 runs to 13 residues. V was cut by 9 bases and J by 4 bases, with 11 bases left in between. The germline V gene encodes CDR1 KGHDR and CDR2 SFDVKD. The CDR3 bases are TGTGCCACCTATGGGGGCTCCACCGGGGAGCTGTTTTTT. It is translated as CATYGGSTGELFF.

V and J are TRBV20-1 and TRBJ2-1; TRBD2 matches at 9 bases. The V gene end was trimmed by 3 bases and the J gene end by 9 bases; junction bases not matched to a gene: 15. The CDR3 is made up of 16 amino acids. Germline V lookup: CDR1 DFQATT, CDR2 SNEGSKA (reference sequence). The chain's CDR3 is CSASSLAGAKSGEQFF. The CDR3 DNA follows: TGCAGTGCTAGTTCGTTAGCGGGGGCCAAGTCCGGTGAGCAGTTCTTC.

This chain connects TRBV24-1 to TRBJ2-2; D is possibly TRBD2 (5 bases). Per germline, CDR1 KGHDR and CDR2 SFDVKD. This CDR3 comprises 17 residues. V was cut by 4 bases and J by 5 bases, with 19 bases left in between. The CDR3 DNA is TGTGCCACCAGTGACCACCAAACATGGGAGCGAACCGGGGAGCTGTTTTTT. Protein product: CATSDHQTWERTGELFF.